These 28 T cell receptor beta chains originate from one sample sequenced in a study of CD8 T cells in ankylosing spondylitis. TCRdb fed the 5' RACE reads into MiXCR, producing one record per CDR3 protein. The profile shows about 340,000 distinct CDR3 sequences, roughly 14% of them singletons. Sequencing was carried out using blood, either unsorted or a sorted T cell fraction (not recorded which). The origin of the receptors is a male donor with ankylosing spondylitis or in good health (not recorded which).

The chain has TRBV4-2 and TRBJ2-3, with TRBD2 identical over 11 bases. The CDR3 covers 19 residues. The germline V gene has CDR1 LGHNA and CDR2 YNFKEQ. Trimming at V came to 0 bases and at J to 0 bases, leaving 8 bases not matched to a gene. CDR3 residues: CASSQDITSGGSSTDTQYF. The CDR3, as DNA: TGTGCCAGCAGCCAAGATATAACTAGCGGGGGCTCCAGCACAGATACGCAGTATTTT.

V is TRBV4-1 and J is TRBJ2-5; no clear D gene. The CDR3 covers 15 residues. The V end lost 1 base, the J end lost 1 base, and 10 bases lay between the germline ends. Germline assignment: CDR1 MGHRA and CDR2 YSYEKL. The CDR3 region is CASSQAPYTQETQYF. As DNA, the CDR3 is TGCGCCAGCAGCCAAGCACCCTACACCCAAGAGACCCAGTACTTC.

This chain links TRBV9 with TRBJ2-3; 8 bases align to TRBD2. CDR1 is SGDLS and CDR2 is YYNGEE in the germline V gene. This CDR3 is built from 18 residues. V was clipped by 0 bases and J by 3 bases; unmatched bases: 12. DNA of the CDR3: TGTGCCAGCAGCGTAGCTCTAGGGTCGGGAGGGAATACAGATACGCAGTATTTT. Translation: CASSVALGSGGNTDTQYF.

This clonotype turned up a few times. The V and J genes are TRBV20-1 and TRBJ2-7; D is perhaps TRBD2 (6 bases). The CDR3 length is 13 residues. Germline CDR1 and CDR2: DFQATT and SNEGSKA (reference sequence). Trimming removed 5 bases from V and 0 bases from J, with 11 bases in between. CDR3 coding DNA: TGCAGTGCTGGAGGGCGGAGCTCCTACGAGCAGTACTTC. Translating gives CSAGGRSSYEQYF.

This clonotype turned up a few times. The chain combines TRBV20-1 with TRBJ2-2; D gene uncertain. Germline assignment: CDR1 DFQATT and CDR2 SNEGSKA (reference sequence). The CDR3 totals 12 residues. V was pared by 4 bases and J by 2 bases, with 5 bases between. CDR3 region: CSANHNTGELFF. The CDR3 bases are TGCAGTGCTAATCACAACACCGGGGAGCTGTTTTTT.

Many counts were recorded for this clonotype. The V call is TRBV2, the J call TRBJ1-2, with D maybe TRBD1 (5 bases). V gave up 6 bases and J gave up 8 bases, with 16 bases separating them. This CDR3 is 13 amino acids long. Germline V gene sequence: CDR1 SNHLY, CDR2 FYNNEI. The CDR3 loop is CASRSHAGQGYTF. CDR3 nucleotides: TGTGCCAGCAGGTCTCATGCAGGGCAAGGCTACACCTTC.

There are a few counts of this clonotype. The DNA of the CDR3 is TGTGCCAGCAAGGGGGTTAACTGGGGTGGCTACACCTTC. Translated, it gives CASKGVNWGGYTF. This chain joins TRBV6-1 and TRBJ1-2, with D possibly matching TRBD1 (6 bases). The CDR3 contains 13 residues. The V end lost 7 bases, the J end lost 7 bases, and 16 bases lay between the germline ends. CDR1 and CDR2 from the germline V gene are MNHNS and SASEGT.

This clonotype was counted only a few times. The chain uses TRBV20-1 and TRBJ1-5; D is unclear. The length of the CDR3 is 15 residues. With 0 bases removed from V and 5 bases from J, the gap between germline ends came to 14 bases. CDR1 and CDR2 (germline): DFQATT, SNEGSKA (reference sequence). The CDR3 region has the DNA TGCAGTGCTAGAGATCACGCCTTGGGGTATCAGCCCCAGCATTTT. Translation gives CSARDHALGYQPQHF.

This chain connects TRBV6-2 or TRBV6-3 to TRBJ2-7; 11 positions match TRBD2. Germline V gene sequence: CDR1 MNHEY, CDR2 SVGEGT. The CDR3 is 20 amino acids. V shed 5 bases and J 0 bases; nucleotides not matched to a gene: 18. The CDR3 bases are TGTGCCAGCAGTCCCCTCCTGCTAGCGGGAGGACATCGCGTCTCCTACGAGCAGTACTTC. Its protein is CASSPLLLAGGHRVSYEQYF.

V gene TRBV7-9 combines with J gene TRBJ2-1; 11 bases are a match to TRBD1. After removal of 5 bases from V and 5 bases from J, the junction contained 8 bases not matched to a gene. The germline V gene has CDR1 SEHNR and CDR2 FQNEAQ (reference sequence). The CDR3 has 16 residues. CDR3 loop: CASSPGGQGDDNEQFF. Here the CDR3 DNA reads TGTGCCAGCAGCCCAGGGGGACAGGGGGACGACAATGAGCAGTTCTTC.

This clonotype was recorded a few times. The junction shows a germline mismatch at one end, possibly a read error. J is TRBJ1-1 and V is TRBV20-1, with D hard to call. The germline V gene encodes CDR1 DFQATT and CDR2 SNEGSKA (reference sequence). This CDR3 region has 12 residues. Written as DNA, the CDR3 is TGCAGTGCCAGAGAACGGAACACTGAAGCTTTCTTT. Its translation is CSARERNTEAFF.

In this sample, this clonotype turned up many times. V is TRBV20-1 and J is TRBJ2-3, with 8 bases lining up with TRBD2. J was trimmed by 2 bases and V by 8 bases; bases with no gene match: 12. CDR3 length equals 15 residues. The germline V gene has CDR1 DFQATT and CDR2 SNEGSKA (reference sequence). CDR3 sequence reads: CSSNPGLENTDTQYF. In DNA, the CDR3 is TGCAGTTCGAACCCGGGACTAGAGAACACAGATACGCAGTATTTT.

The chain couples TRBV4-2 to TRBJ1-1; D remains ambiguous. CDR3 size: 15 residues. Trimming took 4 bases from V and 0 from J, leaving 12 bases between them. Germline loops: CDR1 LGHNA, CDR2 YNFKEQ. The CDR3 reads CASSLGIGMNTEAFF. In DNA, the CDR3 is TGTGCCAGCAGCCTCGGGATCGGGATGAACACTGAAGCTTTCTTT.

This clonotype has more than one count but fewer than ten. J is TRBJ2-5 and V is TRBV12-3 or TRBV12-4; maybe TRBD1 (6 bases). The CDR3 runs to 15 residues. The ends were cut back, 3 bases at V and 7 bases at J, with 18 bases in the middle. CDR3 nucleotides: TGTGCCAGCAGTTTCTATGGGACATCCCTAGGGACCCAGTACTTC. Translating it yields CASSFYGTSLGTQYF.

This clonotype has more than one count but fewer than ten. V is TRBV6-5 and J is TRBJ1-1; a weak D match, TRBD1 (6 bases). Germline CDR1 is MNHEY and CDR2 is SVGAGI. V gave up 2 bases and J gave up 4 bases, with 11 bases separating them. The CDR3 consists of 14 residues. This CDR3 reads CASSYEGRGTEAFF. The CDR3 DNA is TGTGCCAGCAGTTACGAGGGCAGGGGCACTGAAGCTTTCTTT.

This chain links TRBV20-1 with TRBJ1-6; D is uncertain. This CDR3 comprises 17 residues. Germline CDR1 DFQATT, CDR2 SNEGSKA (reference sequence). The germline V and J ends were trimmed by 0 bases and 9 bases, with 21 bases remaining between them. Written as DNA, the CDR3 is TGCAGTGCTAGAGATGATAAATTGGATCCAATATTTTCACCCCTCCACTTT. Translating it yields CSARDDKLDPIFSPLHF.

This chain links TRBV6-5 with TRBJ2-1, with 7 positions matching TRBD2. The CDR3 is 17 amino acids. V dropped 3 bases and J dropped 7; count of bases not matched to a gene: 15. Per germline, CDR1 MNHEY and CDR2 SVGAGI. The CDR3 DNA sequence: TGTGCCAGCAGTTATTCTCCCCGTGGCGGGAGTGGGAATGAGCAGTTCTTC. The encoded protein is CASSYSPRGGSGNEQFF.

This clonotype was counted a few times. This chain links TRBV27 with TRBJ2-5; D is possibly TRBD2 (6 bases). This CDR3 has 14 residues. Looked up from germline, CDR1 is MNHEY and CDR2 is SMNVEV (reference sequence). Trimming stripped 6 bases from V and 3 bases from J, with 14 bases between. CDR3 in amino acids: CASSRTAGKETQYF. As DNA, the CDR3 is TGTGCCAGCAGCCGTACGGCGGGGAAAGAGACCCAGTACTTC.

The genes are TRBV5-1 and TRBJ2-2, with TRBD2 as a possible D gene (6 bases). Trimming cost V 6 bases and J 4 bases, with 13 bases left between them. This CDR3 spans 14 amino acids. Per the germline V gene, CDR1 is SGHRS and CDR2 is YFSETQ. DNA for the CDR3: TGCGCCAGCAACCCTAGGCGGGGCACCGGGGAGCTGTTTTTT. As protein: CASNPRRGTGELFF.

The chain has TRBV11-2 and TRBJ1-5; weak D call: TRBD1 (5 bases). Trimming removed 2 bases at V and 10 bases at J, with 12 bases between. This CDR3 is 13 amino acids long. CDR1 SGHAT and CDR2 FQNNGV come from the germline V gene. The CDR3 nucleotides read TGTGCCAGCAGCTTATCGACAGAAACCCCCCAGCATTTT. Translated: CASSLSTETPQHF.

This clonotype was seen at least ten times. This chain uses TRBV12-3 or TRBV12-4 with TRBJ2-5; D is possibly TRBD1 or TRBD2 (5 bases each). This CDR3 is built from 11 residues. V was clipped by 6 bases and J by 4 bases, with 6 bases between them. CDR3 sequence (DNA): TGTGCCAGCAGGGGACGAGAGACCCAGTACTTC. Translation: CASRGRETQYF.

Many counts were recorded for this clonotype. The chain carries TRBV10-3 and TRBJ2-7; D unresolved. V dropped 3 bases and J dropped 3 bases, with 9 bases sitting between them. The CDR3 has 13 amino acids. Germline V gene data show CDR1 as ENHRY and CDR2 as SYGVKD. For the CDR3, the DNA is TGTGCCATCAGTGAATCGCCCGGCTACGAGCAGTACTTC. Its protein is CAISESPGYEQYF.

The chain joins TRBV2 to TRBJ2-5; 12 bases are a match to TRBD1. CDR1 and CDR2 (germline): SNHLY, FYNNEI. V trimming: 3 bases; J trimming: 4 bases; junction bases outside the gene matches: 3. The CDR3 covers 15 residues. The CDR3 spells CASSEGTGGTETQYF. The CDR3 DNA follows: TGTGCCAGCAGTGAGGGGACAGGGGGCACAGAGACCCAGTACTTC.

The DNA of the CDR3 is TGCAGTGCTAGGTTACTAGCAAGAGAGCAGTTCTTC. Protein product: CSARLLAREQFF. The chain couples TRBV20-1 to TRBJ2-1; maybe TRBD2 (6 bases). Trimming removed 3 bases from V and 10 bases from J, with 13 bases in between. Germline lookup yields CDR1 DFQATT and CDR2 SNEGSKA (reference sequence). The CDR3 totals 12 residues.

This chain uses TRBV5-6 with TRBJ2-7; 14 positions match TRBD2. CDR1 is SGHDT and CDR2 is YYEEEE in the germline V gene. The J segment lost 5 bases and the V segment lost 4 bases, leaving 11 bases of the junction unmatched. This CDR3 is 17 amino acids long. CDR3: CASSQILTSGGAHEQYF. The CDR3 bases are TGTGCCAGCAGCCAAATACTGACTAGCGGGGGGGCGCACGAGCAGTACTTC. Filled out from reference TRBV5-6 and TRBJ2-7, the complete variable domain reads DAGVTQSPTHLIKTRGQQVTLRCSPKSGHDTVSWYQQALGQGPQFIFQYYEEEERQRGNFPDRFSGHQFPNYSSELNVNALLLGDSALYLCASSQILTSGGAHEQYFGPGTRLTVT.

This clonotype appeared a few times. The chain links TRBV15 to TRBJ2-5, with D possibly being TRBD2 (5 bases). The CDR3 runs 16 residues. With 1 base removed from V and 2 bases from J, the gap between germline ends came to 14 bases. The germline V gene has CDR1 LNHNV and CDR2 YYDKDF (reference sequence). The CDR3 sequence is CATSRGRLAAQETQYF. The CDR3 coding sequence is TGTGCCACCAGCAGAGGAAGGCTAGCTGCTCAAGAGACCCAGTACTTC.

This clonotype was picked up a small number of times. The chain combines TRBV5-1 with TRBJ2-7, with 12 nucleotides matching TRBD2. Germline CDR1 and CDR2: SGHRS and YFSETQ. The CDR3 length is 15 residues. V gave up 4 bases and J gave up 8 bases; unmatched junction bases: 10. The CDR3: CASSGTSGGPVKQYF. The CDR3 DNA follows: TGCGCCAGCAGCGGAACTAGCGGGGGGCCCGTTAAGCAGTACTTC.

This clonotype came up many times. V usage is TRBV4-1 and J usage is TRBJ1-1, with D perhaps matching TRBD1 (5 bases). The CDR3 is made up of 14 amino acids. Per the germline V gene, CDR1 is MGHRA and CDR2 is YSYEKL. Trimming removed 3 bases from V and 1 base from J, with 9 bases in between. CDR3 loop: CASSQAGQNTEAFF. The CDR3 nucleotides are TGCGCCAGCAGCCAGGCAGGGCAGAACACTGAAGCTTTCTTT.